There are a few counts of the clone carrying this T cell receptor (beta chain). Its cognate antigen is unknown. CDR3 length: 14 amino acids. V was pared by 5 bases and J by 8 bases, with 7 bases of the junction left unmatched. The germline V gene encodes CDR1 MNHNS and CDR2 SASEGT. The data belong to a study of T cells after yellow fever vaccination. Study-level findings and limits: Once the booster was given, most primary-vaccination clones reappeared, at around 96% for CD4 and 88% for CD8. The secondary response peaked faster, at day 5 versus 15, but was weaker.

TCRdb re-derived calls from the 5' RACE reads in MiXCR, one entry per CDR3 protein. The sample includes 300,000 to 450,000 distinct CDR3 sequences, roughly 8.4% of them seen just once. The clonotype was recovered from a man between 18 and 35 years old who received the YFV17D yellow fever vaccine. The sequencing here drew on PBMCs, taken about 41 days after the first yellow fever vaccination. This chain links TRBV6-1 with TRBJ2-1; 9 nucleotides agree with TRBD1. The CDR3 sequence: CASSLGTGRYEQFF. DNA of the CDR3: TGTGCCAGCAGTCTCGGGACAGGGAGGTATGAGCAGTTCTTC.